Shown below are 26 T cell receptor beta chains from a single sample sequenced in a study of shared clonotypes between healthy human individuals. The repertoire was sequenced with immunoSEQ multiplex PCR; TCRdb's copy has only in-frame clones and lacks some. The sample records approximately 640,000 clones, about 90% being singletons. The sample was memory CD8+ T cells from PBMCs. The subset is: CD45RO+ cells pooled with CCR7-negative TemRA cells. These receptor sequences come from a man between 18 and 35 years old in good health. Some clones in this sample may be carry-over from other donors' samples.

About this clone itself: This specimen includes other DNA sequences encoding the same CDR3. The J gene is TRBJ2-7, the V gene TRBV4-1; a possible D gene is TRBD1 (6 bases). Germline CDR1 reads MGHRA; CDR2 reads YSYEKL. Trimming removed 1 base at V and 2 bases at J, with 9 bases between. The CDR3 has 14 amino acids. Written as DNA, the CDR3 is TGCGCCAGCAGCCAAGGGGCAGGGGCCTACGAGCAGTACTTC. Translation gives CASSQGAGAYEQYF.

The CDR3, as DNA: TGTGCCAGCAGCTTAGATCTTGCGACAGATTATCAGCCCCAGCATTTT. Translated, it gives CASSLDLATDYQPQHF. The gene calls are TRBV7-8 and TRBJ1-5, with a possible D match to TRBD1 (5 bases). The CDR3 is 16 amino acids. V lost 1 base, J lost 5 bases, and 15 bases lay in between. Germline CDR1 and CDR2: SGHVS and FQNEAQ.

This chain uses TRBV5-6 with TRBJ2-7, with D unclear. Trimming left V 1 base short and J 6 bases short, with 11 bases between. The CDR3 extends over 13 amino acids. CDR1 SGHDT and CDR2 YYEEEE come from the germline V gene. CDR3 protein: CASSLLLYPEQYF. CDR3 DNA sequence: TGTGCCAGCAGCTTGCTCCTATATCCCGAGCAGTACTTC.

The chain combines TRBV21-1 with TRBJ1-2; the D call TRBD1 from the table was never checked on the DNA. TRBV21-1 is recorded as a pseudogene. This CDR3 has 17 amino acids. CDR3 sequence reads: CASSSARILDRDYGYTF. The CDR3 DNA reads TGTGCCAGCAGCAGCGCACGGATTCTGGACAGGGACTATGGCTACACCTTC.

The V and J genes are TRBV28 and TRBJ1-3; no definite D call. There are 14 residues in the CDR3. In germline, CDR1 is MDHEN, CDR2 SYDVKM. V lost 6 bases and J lost 3, with 12 bases in between. CDR3 in DNA: TGTGCCAGCAGCATGGATCCGCTTGGAAACACCATATATTTT. Protein product: CASSMDPLGNTIYF.

The chain recombines TRBV7-8 with TRBJ1-1, with TRBD1 matching 12 bases. The CDR3 loop spans 15 amino acids. Germline CDR1 reads SGHVS; CDR2 reads FQNEAQ. The junction had 12 bases not matched to a gene; V was cut back by 6 bases and J by 10 bases. CDR3: CASSRRPGQGAGAFF. The CDR3 nucleotides are TGTGCCAGCAGTCGCCGACCGGGACAGGGGGCTGGAGCTTTCTTT.

This chain links TRBV25-1 with TRBJ1-5; 10 bases agree with TRBD1. V was clipped by 10 bases and J by 7 bases; unmatched bases: 7. The CDR3 contains 13 residues. Germline-derived CDR1 and CDR2 are MGHDK and SYGVNS. CDR3: CATSTGGGQPQHF. The CDR3 bases are TGTGCCACCTCGACAGGGGGCGGGCAGCCCCAGCATTTT.

The chain employs TRBV10-3 and TRBJ2-7, with 11 positions matching TRBD1. This CDR3 region has 16 residues. The ends lost 0 bases at V and 2 bases at J; junction bases unmatched: 3. Germline loops: CDR1 ENHRY, CDR2 SYGVKD. The CDR3 DNA sequence: TGTGCCATCAGTGAGTCGGGGGGACAGGGGGCCTACGAGCAGTACTTC. It specifies CAISESGGQGAYEQYF.

As concerns this clone: This specimen includes other DNA sequences encoding the same CDR3. This chain joins TRBV7-9 and TRBJ2-5; D gene ambiguous. The CDR3 covers 12 residues. Deletions cut 3 bases from V and 5 bases from J, with 7 bases between. In germline, CDR1 is SEHNR, CDR2 FQNEAQ (reference sequence). The CDR3 loop reads CASSLKGETQYF. The CDR3 DNA is TGTGCCAGCAGCTTGAAAGGCGAGACCCAGTACTTC.

The chain uses TRBV4-1 and TRBJ2-7; D is unresolved. The CDR3 is 14 amino acids. V was clipped by 0 bases and J by 6 bases, with 12 bases between them. The germline V gene has CDR1 MGHRA and CDR2 YSYEKL. The CDR3: CASSQEISPGEQYF. As DNA, the CDR3 is TGCGCCAGCAGCCAAGAGATTAGTCCTGGCGAGCAGTACTTC.

A remark on this clone: Different DNA sequences within this sample yield the same CDR3. The J gene is TRBJ2-7, the V gene TRBV7-8; 7 nucleotides agree with TRBD2. The CDR3 length is 12 residues. V lost 4 bases and J lost 3; bases outside the gene matches: 0. CDR1 is SGHVS and CDR2 is FQNEAQ in the germline V gene. The CDR3, as DNA: TGTGCCAGCAGCTGGGGGGGCTACGAGCAGTACTTC. Translation: CASSWGGYEQYF.

V is TRBV10-1 and J is TRBJ2-3, with D tentatively TRBD1 (6 bases). Trimming cost V 3 bases and J 8 bases, with 21 bases left between them. The CDR3 spans 16 residues. CDR1 is WNHNN, CDR2 SYGVQD, per germline (reference sequence). This CDR3 is CASSDPQGPDIGTQYF. The CDR3 DNA is TGCGCCAGCAGTGACCCACAGGGACCCGATATCGGTACGCAGTATTTT.

This clone was counted once. CDR3 residues: CASSLDGGTYYEQYF. In DNA, the CDR3 is TGCGCCAGCAGCTTGGATGGTGGGACATACTACGAGCAGTACTTC. V usage is TRBV5-1 and J usage is TRBJ2-7; tentative D call: TRBD1 (6 bases). The CDR3 spans 15 residues. The germline gives CDR1 SGHRS, CDR2 YFSETQ. The V end lost 0 bases, the J end lost 3 bases, and 13 bases lay between the germline ends.

The V call is TRBV21-1, the J call TRBJ2-7; TRBD2 reflects the table's D call only, with no check against the DNA. TRBV21-1 is annotated as a pseudogene. This CDR3 has 16 residues. In nucleotides, the CDR3 is TGTGCCAGCAGCAAAAATACCGCGGAGGGGTGGTACGAGCAGTACTTC. It codes for CASSKNTAEGWYEQYF.

The DNA of the CDR3 is TGTGCCAGCAGCTTAATTCCGAACCCTCTCTACGAGCAGTACTTC. Residues: CASSLIPNPLYEQYF. This chain links TRBV7-8 with TRBJ2-7; no clear D gene. The CDR3 is made up of 15 amino acids. Germline V gene lookup returns CDR1 SGHVS and CDR2 FQNEAQ. Trimming removed 2 bases from V and 3 bases from J, with 14 bases in between.

A word on this clone: The sample holds other DNA sequences that translate to the same CDR3. The rearrangement joins TRBV6-6 to TRBJ2-7, with 9 bases matching TRBD2. There are 15 residues in the CDR3. V lost 0 bases to trimming and J lost 0 bases; unmatched junction nucleotides: 0. Looked up from germline, CDR1 is MNHNY and CDR2 is SVGAGI (reference sequence). The DNA of the CDR3 is TGTGCCAGCAGTTACTCGACTAGCGGCTCCTACGAGCAGTACTTC. This encodes CASSYSTSGSYEQYF.

This chain uses TRBV2 with TRBJ2-7, with a tentative D call TRBD2 (6 bases). Germline lookup yields CDR1 SNHLY and CDR2 FYNNEI. V lost 7 bases and J 3 bases, leaving 16 bases between the germline ends. The length of the CDR3 is 14 residues. CDR3 coding DNA: TGTGCCAGCACGGGGGTGGGTGTGAGCTACGAGCAGTACTTC. Translation gives CASTGVGVSYEQYF.

The CDR3 spells CASSFGTGYRLAASDTQYF. The CDR3 region has the DNA TGTGCCAGCAGTTTTGGGACAGGGTACAGACTAGCTGCCTCAGATACGCAGTATTTT. The gene calls are TRBV27 and TRBJ2-3; 9 nucleotides line up with TRBD1. The CDR3 spans 19 residues. V shed 3 bases, J shed 4 bases, and the junction held 17 bases outside the gene matches. CDR1 and CDR2 from the germline V gene are MNHEY and SMNVEV (reference sequence).

The chain links TRBV6-5 to TRBJ2-7; 11 nucleotides align to TRBD2. Germline CDR1 and CDR2: MNHEY and SVGAGI. The trim removed 6 bases at V and 7 bases at J, leaving 8 bases unmatched. The CDR3 spans 14 residues. The CDR3 DNA is TGTGCCAGCAGCTCGGGACTAGCGGATGGGGAGCAGTACTTC. Amino acids: CASSSGLADGEQYF.

This chain uses TRBV4-1 with TRBJ1-1; possibly TRBD1 for D (6 bases). There are 14 residues in the CDR3. Germline CDR1 and CDR2: MGHRA and YSYEKL. Trimming took 4 bases from V and 3 from J, leaving 12 bases between them. CDR3 in amino acids: CASSPSTGYTEAFF. Written as DNA, the CDR3 is TGCGCCAGCAGCCCAAGCACAGGGTACACTGAAGCTTTCTTT.

V and J are TRBV29-1 and TRBJ2-1; D gene ambiguous. The CDR3 has 15 amino acids. Germline CDR1 and CDR2: SQVTM and ANQGSEA. Trimming left V 6 bases short and J 0 bases short, with 15 bases between. For the CDR3, the DNA is TGCAGCGTCAACGGTTTTAACCCCTCCTACAATGAGCAGTTCTTC. Residues: CSVNGFNPSYNEQFF.

The chain recombines TRBV6-5 with TRBJ2-2, with TRBD2 matching 7 bases. The CDR3 runs to 16 residues. CDR1 is MNHEY and CDR2 is SVGAGI in the germline V gene. Germline trimming cut 3 bases from V and 5 bases from J; bases unmatched to any gene: 9. The CDR3 DNA reads as TGTGCCAGCAGTTATGGTGCGGGAGTAATGACCGGGGAGCTGTTTTTT. This translates into CASSYGAGVMTGELFF.

The chain is built from TRBV6-5 and TRBJ1-5; D is perhaps TRBD1 (5 bases). Germline V gene sequence: CDR1 MNHEY, CDR2 SVGAGI. V was shortened by 0 bases and J by 3 bases, with 9 bases between the two germline ends. The CDR3 is made up of 15 amino acids. The chain's CDR3 is CASSYSGQVNQPQHF. The CDR3 DNA reads as TGTGCCAGCAGTTACTCCGGACAAGTCAATCAGCCCCAGCATTTT.

This clone was counted between two and nine times. V usage is TRBV2 and J usage is TRBJ1-5, with D tentatively TRBD1 (5 bases). CDR3 length: 14 residues. V was cut by 5 bases and J by 3 bases, with 11 bases left in between. Germline CDR1 is SNHLY and CDR2 is FYNNEI. Here the CDR3 DNA reads TGTGCCAGCAGTTCTGGGACGATCAATCAGCCCCAGCATTTT. It yields the protein CASSSGTINQPQHF.

The table lists this clone with a count of one. The V call is TRBV6-5, the J call TRBJ2-6; no clear D gene. V was shortened by 3 bases and J by 0 bases, with 6 bases between the two germline ends. This CDR3 has 15 amino acids. Germline V CDR1 and CDR2: MNHEY, SVGAGI. The CDR3 sequence is CASSYFSSGANVLTF. CDR3 bases: TGTGCCAGCAGTTATTTCTCCTCTGGGGCCAACGTCCTGACTTTC.

This chain connects TRBV27 to TRBJ2-7; 10 nucleotides align to TRBD1. Unmatched junction bases numbered 6, after V lost 3 bases and J lost 7 bases. The CDR3 spans 14 residues. The germline V gene has CDR1 MNHEY and CDR2 SMNVEV (reference sequence). The CDR3 DNA follows: TGTGCCAGCAGTTTTCGGGGGACAGGGGAAGAGCAGTACTTC. This encodes CASSFRGTGEEQYF.